This T cell receptor (beta chain) was profiled in a study of regulatory T cells in long-lasting Graves disease. Study-wide background: The study counted Graves' disease as persistent given over 5 years of antithyroid drugs and positive TSH receptor antibodies. General study points: Under persistent disease, TRBV28, TRBJ1-2 and TRBJ2-5 were used preferentially. Because few samples were included, accuracy may have been lower.

The time point was: persistent/refractory GD, antithyroid drugs over 5 years with positive TRAb. With RNA extracted from PBMCs as input, the TCR library was made. Tubes containing EDTA received about 9.7 milliliters of drawn peripheral blood. Trimming removed 3 bases at V and 8 bases at J, with 13 bases between. The V gene's germline CDR1 is SGHVS and CDR2 FQNEAQ. This CDR3 region has 13 residues. TCR beta libraries were built with iRepertoire HTBI primers and Arm-PCR of CDR3 regions. A single record per CDR3 protein comes from TCRdb applying MiXCR to the multiplex PCR reads. The sample carries approximately 350,000 distinct CDR3 sequences, roughly 24% recorded once. Regarding this clonotype: The antigen is unknown.

The chain combines TRBV7-8 with TRBJ1-1; D is unclear. The receptor's source is a woman aged 40 to 55 with Graves disease. This specimen was peripheral blood mononuclear cells (PBMCs), taken when the disease was refractory, from a patient treated with antithyroid drugs. CDR3 in DNA: TGTGCCAGCAGCTTTTTTCCGGCATTCGAAGCTTTCTTT. Protein: CASSFFPAFEAFF. Full variable domain (outside the CDR3, taken from reference TRBV7-8 and TRBJ1-1): GAGVSQSPRYKVAKRGQDVALRCDPISGHVSLFWYQQALGQGPEFLTYFQNEAQLDKSGLPSDRFFAERPEGSVSTLKIQRTQQEDSAVYLCASSFFPAFEAFFGQGTRLTVV.